This T cell receptor beta chain originates from a study of T cells in Graves' hyperthyroidism and ophthalmopathy. The germline V and J ends were trimmed by 2 bases and 2 bases, with 15 bases remaining between them. This CDR3 spans 16 amino acids. Germline loops: CDR1 SGHVS, CDR2 FQNEAQ. This clonotype appeared many times. As yet, its antigen is unknown. It was RNA transcripts that yielded the amplified TCR beta CDR3 regions. Primed by the HTBI set, a first-round RT-PCR was run on the TCR CDR3. TCRdb redid the calling of the multiplex PCR reads with MiXCR, one entry per CDR3 protein. The sample has hundreds of thousands of distinct CDR3 sequences, over 12% seen once. Whole-study findings and limits: From stable hyperthyroidism, ophthalmopathy was separated by a 13 V-J model.

This rearrangement joins TRBV7-8 to TRBJ1-2; D is unresolved. Sequencing input: blood. The source of this sequence is a man aged 18 to 30 with Graves' ophthalmopathy. DNA of the CDR3: TGTGCCAGCAGCTTAAATCATCTGGACGTGAACTATGGCTACACCTTC. This codes for CASSLNHLDVNYGYTF. The full variable domain, rest sourced from reference TRBV7-8 and TRBJ1-2, is GAGVSQSPRYKVAKRGQDVALRCDPISGHVSLFWYQQALGQGPEFLTYFQNEAQLDKSGLPSDRFFAERPEGSVSTLKIQRTQQEDSAVYLCASSLNHLDVNYGYTFGSGTRLTVV.